The clone carrying this TCR beta chain was detected ten times or more. The antigen remains undetermined. Per germline, CDR1 SNHLY and CDR2 FYNNEI. CDR3 length: 13 residues. The germline V and J ends were trimmed by 8 bases and 6 bases, with 13 bases remaining between them. These data come from a study of T cells in Graves' hyperthyroidism and ophthalmopathy. Findings of the study overall: A 13 V-J signature model discriminated ophthalmopathy versus stable hyperthyroidism. In the blood, most expanded thyroid clonotypes above 0.001 appeared as well.

TCR beta CDR3 regions were amplified from RNA. During a first-round RT-PCR of the TCR CDR3, the HTBI primer set was used. TCRdb reanalysed the multiplex PCR reads using MiXCR and keeps one entry per CDR3 protein. The sample has over 250,000 distinct CDR3 sequences; less than 30% are singletons. The clonotype originates from a man aged 40-49 years with Graves' hyperthyroidism that later progressed to Graves' ophthalmopathy. The sample was blood. This chain links TRBV2 with TRBJ2-2; D is uncertain. The CDR3 coding sequence is TGTGCCAGCGGTGTCGAAGGGTCCGGGGAGCTGTTTTTT. It codes for CASGVEGSGELFF.